This TCR beta chain appears in the sequencing data of a study of T cell responses to AZD1222 COVID-19 vaccine. Overall study context: Both about-4-week and about-12-week second-dose recipients were combined. Study results and limitations: Spike-specific TCR breadth and depth were elevated following two AZD1222 doses. At baseline, just a handful of AZD1222 recipients tested seropositive.

Only in-frame clones appear in the TCRdb table, and some are missing; sequencing was by immunoSEQ multiplex PCR. The data show 100,000 or so clones, approximately 91% seen once. About this clone: What it binds is not known.

The receptor was derived from an adult in good health. The input for sequencing was peripheral blood, taken on day 0 of AZD1222 vaccination.

The CDR3 DNA reads TGTGCCAGCAGCTTAGCGCCGGGACAGGGTAACACCATATATTTT. Protein: CASSLAPGQGNTIYF. V gene TRBV7-6 combines with J gene TRBJ1-3; 9 positions agree with TRBD1. This CDR3 region has 15 residues. V was pared by 0 bases and J by 7 bases, with 4 bases of the junction left unmatched. Germline V gene lookup returns CDR1 SGHVS and CDR2 FNYEAQ.